These 18 T cell receptor beta chains share one sample of origin, sequenced in a study of kidney transplant recipient with SARS-CoV-2 infection. MiXCR was run by TCRdb on the reads, yielding one entry per CDR3 protein. In the table there are fewer than 250,000 distinct CDR3 sequences, more than 25% of which are singletons. Source: a blood sample, taken at baseline and on day 111 from a kidney transplant recipient. The receptors were gathered from a male patient between 25 and 39 years old who had COVID-19 and was a kidney transplant recipient. Some T cells may be graft donor cells.

This clonotype was detected many times. V and J are TRBV21-1 and TRBJ1-5; TRBD1, the table's D call, was not compared with the DNA. TRBV21-1 is recorded as a pseudogene. The CDR3 contains 15 residues. CDR3 sequence: CASSKGQDSNQPQHF. CDR3 DNA: TGTGCCAGCAGCAAAGGACAGGATAGCAATCAGCCCCAGCATTTT.

This clonotype occurred many times. The chain has TRBV15 and TRBJ2-7; 8 positions agree with TRBD1. Germline V gene data show CDR1 as LNHNV and CDR2 as YYDKDF (reference sequence). With V trimmed by 9 bases and J by 2 bases, 9 bases remained unmatched. This CDR3 is 14 amino acids long. CDR3 loop: CATENRGSTYEQYF. The DNA for the CDR3 is TGTGCCACTGAGAACAGGGGGTCAACCTACGAGCAGTACTTC.

There are a few counts of this clonotype. The chain couples TRBV5-1 to TRBJ2-5; TRBD2 matches at 12 bases. Germline V gives CDR1 SGHRS, CDR2 YFSETQ. The CDR3 sequence is 15 residues long. V gave up 4 bases and J gave up 2 bases; unmatched junction bases: 3. The CDR3 region is CASSPGTSGQETQYF. Written as DNA, the CDR3 is TGCGCCAGCAGCCCCGGGACTAGCGGGCAAGAGACCCAGTACTTC.

This clonotype was counted a few times. The CDR3: CASSLGLAGRNEQFF. Here the CDR3 DNA reads TGTGCCAGCAGCTTGGGACTAGCGGGGAGGAATGAGCAGTTCTTC. This sequence joins TRBV7-3 and TRBJ2-1, with 13 bases that match TRBD2. This CDR3 comprises 15 residues. Trimming cost V 3 bases and J 7 bases; bases outside gene matches: 3. Germline loops: CDR1 SGHTA, CDR2 FQGTGA.

The chain employs TRBV12-2 and TRBJ1-2. TRBV12-2 is a recognized pseudogene. The CDR3 covers 17 residues. The CDR3 DNA follows: TGTGCAAGTCGCAATCTACGGACTCCACGAAAGACCTATGGCTACACCTTC. Amino acid sequence: CASRNLRTPRKTYGYTF.

This clonotype was counted between two and nine times. A much larger clone differs from this one at a single base, so this may be a read error. V and J are TRBV28 and TRBJ1-4, with 9 bases that match TRBD1. Per germline, CDR1 MDHEN and CDR2 SYDVKM. The CDR3 is 15 residues long. In DNA form, the CDR3 reads TGTGCCAGCGGTTTAGGGGACAGGGTTGGGGAAAAACTGTTTTTT. Its translation is CASGLGDRVGEKLFF. Combining the CDR3 with reference TRBV28 and TRBJ1-4 gives the whole variable domain DVKVTQSSRYLVKRTGEKVFLECVQDMDHENMFWYRQDPGLGLRLIYFSYDVKMKEKGDIPEGYSVSREKKERFSLILESASTNQTSMYLCASGLGDRVGEKLFFGSGTQLSVL.

A single count supports this clonotype. A read error is possible here, since a much larger clone lies one base away. The V gene is TRBV11-2, the J gene TRBJ2-3, with 8 bases aligning to TRBD2. The DNA end is more similar to TRBJ2-1, so the J call may be wrong. The germline V gene encodes CDR1 SGHAT and CDR2 FQNNGV. The CDR3 is 13 residues long. The DNA of the CDR3 is TGTGCCAGCAGCTTAGACATCGGGGGGGGGCAGTTCTTC. This translates into CASSLDIGGGQFF.

Turning to this clonotype: A read error may be the cause here, since a much bigger clone is one base away. V usage is TRBV3-1 and J usage is TRBJ1-2, with D hard to call. The CDR3 covers 17 residues. Germline CDR1 reads LGHDT; CDR2 reads YNNKEL (reference sequence). Trimming stripped 5 bases from V and 6 bases from J, with 25 bases between. The CDR3 reads CASSGRITLRKTHGYTF. The CDR3 DNA reads TGTGCCAGCAGCGGACGTATCACCCTTCGAAAGACCCATGGCTACACCTTC.

The table lists this clonotype with many counts. This chain links TRBV8-2 with TRBJ2-6; TRBD1, the table's D call, was not compared with the DNA. TRBV8-2 is a documented pseudogene. The CDR3 consists of 17 residues. CDR3 in DNA: TGTGGCATGTCAGACAGGATAACACAAAGTCGGGCCAACGTCCTGACTTTC. Encoded protein: CGMSDRITQSRANVLTF.

This clonotype has at least ten counts. The rearrangement links TRBV10-1 to TRBJ2-3; 8 bases match TRBD2. This CDR3 region has 16 residues. The V and J ends lost 3 bases and 4 bases, in that order; junction bases with no gene match: 9. The germline V gene has CDR1 WNHNN and CDR2 SYGVQD (reference sequence). The CDR3 protein is CASSDAGTRYSDTQYF. The CDR3 DNA is TGCGCCAGCAGTGACGCCGGGACTAGATACTCAGATACGCAGTATTTT.

This clonotype was observed a handful of times. The gene calls are TRBV12-5 and TRBJ1-1; 7 positions match TRBD1. Germline loops: CDR1 LGHNT, CDR2 FRNRAP. V was pared by 8 bases and J by 4 bases, with 10 bases of the junction left unmatched. This CDR3 contains 14 residues. CDR3 in DNA: TGTGCTAGTAGGCCTTTGGGACAGCCCACTGAAGCTTTCTTT. It yields the protein CASRPLGQPTEAFF.

This chain's CDR3 is CASSTFGTGNNQPQHF. CDR3 nucleotide sequence: TGTGCCAGTAGTACATTCGGGACAGGGAACAATCAGCCCCAGCATTTT. The chain joins TRBV19 to TRBJ1-5; 9 bases map to TRBD1. Germline V lookup: CDR1 LNHDA, CDR2 SQIVND (reference sequence). V was pared by 4 bases and J by 3 bases, with 7 bases of the junction left unmatched. The CDR3 runs 16 residues.

With regard to this clonotype: Given the absence of the conserved phenylalanine or tryptophan at the CDR3 end, a read error is likely. The gene calls are TRBV28 and TRBJ2-7; no definite D call. CDR3 size: 13 residues. The V end was cut by 3 bases, the J end by 1 base, with 7 bases between. The germline V gene has CDR1 MDHEN and CDR2 SYDVKM. CDR3 protein: CASSLGQSYEQYL. The DNA of the CDR3 is TGTGCCAGCAGTTTGGGCCAGTCCTACGAGCAGTACCTC.

Worth noting for this clonotype: This may be a read error: a much more frequent sequence differs by one nucleotide. CDR3 coding DNA: TGTGCCGGCAGAGAGCATGTAGCTACAGTCATGCAAGATACGCAGTATTTT. It codes for CAGREHVATVMQDTQYF. This chain links TRBV21-1 with TRBJ2-5. The end of the DNA fits TRBJ2-3 better, so the J call may be wrong. TRBV21-1 is annotated as a pseudogene. CDR3 length: 17 amino acids.

Concerning this clonotype itself: A much larger clone differs by one base, so this may be a read error. The CDR3 does not close with the conserved phenylalanine or tryptophan, likely indicating a read error. This chain uses TRBV16 with TRBJ1-2, with D unresolved. CDR1 is KGHSY, CDR2 FQNENV, per germline. The CDR3 covers 17 residues. V was pared by 5 bases and J by 4 bases, with 23 bases between. Written as DNA, the CDR3 is TGTGCCAGCAGCGTGTATCTGGTCGTTAGAAAGACCTATGGCTACACCCTC. The encoded protein is CASSVYLVVRKTYGYTL.

The chain couples TRBV12-3 or TRBV12-4 to TRBJ2-1; tentatively, D is TRBD2 (6 bases). V gave up 7 bases and J gave up 6 bases, with 19 bases separating them. This CDR3 is built from 15 residues. The CDR3 is CASTPTGAISNEQFF. CDR3 bases: TGTGCCAGCACTCCGACGGGAGCCATCTCCAATGAGCAGTTCTTC.

This clonotype was found many times. The chain links TRBV28 to TRBJ2-2; D might be TRBD1 (5 bases). The V end lost 7 bases, the J end lost 5 bases, and 11 bases lay between the germline ends. Germline lookup yields CDR1 MDHEN and CDR2 SYDVKM. The CDR3 runs 13 residues. The CDR3 nucleotides read TGTGCCAGCACGTCAGGGCCGACCGGGGAGCTGTTTTTT. It translates to CASTSGPTGELFF.

This clonotype was seen a few times. J is TRBJ2-1 and V is TRBV11-1; 8 nucleotides align to TRBD2. The CDR3 loop spans 15 amino acids. J was trimmed by 6 bases and V by 2 bases; bases with no gene match: 6. CDR1 is SGHAT, CDR2 FQDESV, per germline (reference sequence). CDR3 DNA: TGTGCCAGCAGCTTAAATTCGGGAGGGGGCAATGAGCAGTTCTTC. Protein: CASSLNSGGGNEQFF.